The clone carrying this T cell receptor beta chain appeared a few times. Its antigen remains unknown. A second about 7 to 12 cycle PCR used barcoded and J-beta primers. TCRdb called the 5' RACE reads again in MiXCR, with one record for every CDR3 protein. This table holds 2 million or so distinct CDR3 sequences, just under 50% found once. The data were taken from a study of blood T cells in healthy people across ages. With V trimmed by 8 bases and J by 3 bases, 1 base remained unmatched. Per germline, CDR1 MGHDK and CDR2 SYGVNS. This CDR3 has 11 residues. Study-level results: Whereas aged donors had fewer naive CD4+ cells, long-lived donors had more of them and higher diversity.

V gene TRBV25-1 combines with J gene TRBJ2-7; TRBD2 matches 7 bases. The clonotype was recovered from a middle-aged woman in good health. Material for sequencing was blood. The CDR3 here is CASGLVYEQYF. For the CDR3, the DNA is TGTGCCAGCGGACTAGTCTACGAGCAGTACTTC.